The rows below give T cell receptor beta chains drawn from one sample of a study of T cell changes during pregnancy in multiple sclerosis. Using immunoSEQ multiplex PCR, the repertoire was profiled, and TCRdb retains in-frame clones only, with some absent. The top ten hold approximately 1.8% of the sample, which has fewer than 85,000 clones, 92% seen once. The sample here was peripheral blood, taken in the first trimester of pregnancy. These receptors originate from a female donor in good health, enrolled as a control in a pregnancy study. The CDR3 runs from the conserved cysteine through the conserved F or W. D genes are given only for firm matches. Clone size is given for some rows only: seen once, a few or many times, or a class if the clone is expanded.

d_call,clone_size,j_call,v_call,cdr3_aa,cdr3_nt
TRBD1,.,TRBJ2-5,TRBV5-1,CASSHRQGQETQYF,TGCGCCAGCAGCCATCGACAGGGCCAAGAGACCCAGTACTTC
TRBD2,medium-sized,TRBJ2-1,TRBV28,CASTSSGAPESYNEQFF,TGTGCCAGCACGTCCAGCGGGGCCCCAGAATCCTACAATGAGCAGTTCTTC
.,.,TRBJ1-2,TRBV28,CASSHRYGQSYGYTF,TGTGCCAGCAGCCATCGGTACGGACAGAGCTATGGCTACACCTTC
.,.,TRBJ1-1,TRBV28,CALGGAPNTEAFF,TGTGCATTGGGGGGGGCGCCGAACACTGAAGCTTTCTTT
TRBD1,.,TRBJ1-2,TRBV28,CASSPRSGQINYGYTF,TGTGCCAGCAGCCCCCGCTCGGGACAGATCAACTATGGCTACACCTTC
.,.,TRBJ1-1,TRBV7-9,CASNQQDLEAFF,TGTGCCAGCAACCAACAGGACCTTGAAGCTTTCTTT
TRBD1,.,TRBJ1-2,TRBV5-4,CASSRGQGTYGYTF,TGTGCCAGCAGCAGGGGACAGGGAACCTATGGCTACACCTTC
.,.,TRBJ1-4,TRBV19,CASSIGTGPTNEKLFF,TGTGCCAGTAGTATCGGGACTGGCCCAACTAATGAAAAACTGTTTTTT
TRBD2,.,TRBJ2-1,TRBV6-1,CASSARRSGSTINNEQFF,TGTGCCAGCAGTGCCCGTAGGAGCGGGAGTACTATAAACAATGAGCAGTTCTTC
TRBD2,.,TRBJ2-1,TRBV5-1,CASSPSGGYNEQFF,TGCGCCAGCAGCCCAAGCGGGGGGTACAATGAGCAGTTCTTC
TRBD1,.,TRBJ1-2,TRBV29-1,CSADRVDGYTF,TGCAGCGCTGACAGGGTGGATGGCTACACCTTC
.,.,TRBJ2-2,TRBV7-2,CASSLAGYTGELFF,TGTGCCAGCAGCTTGGCAGGGTACACCGGGGAGCTGTTTTTT
TRBD2,once,TRBJ2-3,TRBV4-1,CASSRRPRGVTDTQYF,TGCGCCAGCAGCCGCCGCCCCCGGGGGGTCACAGATACGCAGTATTTT
.,once,TRBJ2-7,TRBV6-5,CASSYGGASSYEQYF,TGTGCCAGCAGTTACGGCGGGGCTAGCTCCTACGAGCAGTACTTC
.,.,TRBJ2-7,TRBV29-1,CSVVQYEQYF,TGCAGCGTTGTCCAGTACGAGCAGTACTTC
.,few,TRBJ1-4,TRBV9,CASSVWSGDEKLFF,TGTGCCAGCAGCGTATGGTCAGGGGATGAAAAACTGTTTTTT
.,.,TRBJ1-5,TRBV2,CASTRGLNQPQHF,TGTGCCAGCACTAGGGGTCTCAATCAGCCCCAGCATTTT
.,.,TRBJ2-7,TRBV5-4,CASTYRGTGEQYF,TGTGCCAGCACCTACCGGGGTACCGGCGAGCAGTACTTC
TRBD2,.,TRBJ2-1,TRBV9,CASSVASSGGIEQFF,TGTGCCAGCAGCGTAGCGTCTAGCGGAGGTATTGAGCAGTTCTTC
.,.,TRBJ1-1,TRBV7-9,CASSLDMNTEAFF,TGTGCCAGCAGCTTAGATATGAACACTGAAGCTTTCTTT
TRBD1,.,TRBJ1-5,TRBV19,CASSPMANRGHYQPQHF,TGTGCCAGTAGTCCGATGGCCAACAGGGGGCACTATCAGCCCCAGCATTTT
TRBD1,.,TRBJ1-1,TRBV2,CASSTPSQGAPYTEAFF,TGTGCCAGCAGTACTCCTTCACAGGGGGCGCCTTACACTGAAGCTTTCTTT
.,once,TRBJ2-7,TRBV4-1,CASSHLGAKGYEQYF,TGCGCCAGCAGCCACCTGGGGGCGAAGGGGTACGAGCAGTACTTC
.,.,TRBJ2-7,TRBV6-6,CASRPQVPAGEQYF,TGTGCCAGCAGGCCACAGGTCCCGGCGGGGGAGCAGTACTTC
TRBD1,.,TRBJ2-7,TRBV2,CASKYNRDRAYEQYF,TGTGCCAGCAAATACAACCGGGACAGAGCCTACGAGCAGTACTTC
.,.,TRBJ1-2,TRBV9,CASSVANRGGGYTF,TGTGCCAGCAGCGTAGCTAACCGGGGAGGTGGCTACACCTTC
.,.,TRBJ2-7,TRBV6-1,CASSERDTSYEQYF,TGTGCCAGCAGTGAACGTGACACCTCCTACGAGCAGTACTTC
TRBD2,.,TRBJ2-7,TRBV5-1,CASSLRLAGAYEQYF,TGCGCCAGCAGCTTGAGACTAGCGGGAGCCTACGAGCAGTACTTC
.,.,TRBJ2-2,TRBV10-1,CASSESGYTGTGELFF,TGCGCCAGCAGTGAGTCGGGTTATACAGGCACCGGGGAGCTGTTTTTT
TRBD2,.,TRBJ2-3,TRBV2,CASSEALAGGDTQYF,TGTGCCAGCAGTGAAGCGCTAGCGGGAGGAGATACGCAGTATTTT
.,.,TRBJ2-3,TRBV5-4,CASSSYLASSTDTQYF,TGTGCCAGCAGCTCCTATTTGGCTAGCAGCACAGATACGCAGTATTTT
TRBD1,.,TRBJ1-2,TRBV5-1,CASSELKSGTGANGYTF,TGCGCCAGCAGCGAGCTAAAATCCGGGACAGGGGCTAATGGCTACACCTTC
.,.,TRBJ2-7,TRBV6-1,CASSDRVAGYEQYF,TGTGCCAGCAGTGACAGGGTGGCCGGGTACGAGCAGTACTTC
.,.,TRBJ2-2,TRBV4-2,CASSQVSGYSTGELFF,TGTGCCAGCAGCCAAGTCAGCGGCTATAGCACCGGGGAGCTGTTTTTT
TRBD2,.,TRBJ2-1,TRBV19,CASSETSGRFGRSSYNEQFF,TGTGCCAGTAGTGAAACTAGCGGGAGGTTTGGACGAAGCTCCTACAATGAGCAGTTCTTC
.,few,TRBJ2-2,TRBV11-1,CASSLVRGTGELFF,TGTGCCAGCAGCTTAGTAAGGGGCACCGGGGAGCTGTTTTTT
TRBD1,.,TRBJ2-7,TRBV5-1,CASSFGTGKGNEQYF,TGCGCCAGCAGCTTCGGGACAGGGAAGGGGAACGAGCAGTACTTC
.,.,TRBJ2-7,TRBV15,CATSRDNLFSYEQYF,TGTGCCACCAGCAGAGATAACCTATTCTCCTACGAGCAGTACTTC
TRBD2,.,TRBJ2-5,TRBV7-2,CASSLVGEGETQYF,TGTGCCAGCAGCTTAGTAGGGGAGGGTGAGACCCAGTACTTC
.,.,TRBJ2-1,TRBV27,CASSLLATLGGEQFF,TGTGCCAGCAGTTTACTAGCGACCCTCGGTGGTGAGCAGTTCTTC
.,.,TRBJ1-1,TRBV5-1,CASSLEGLPGTEAFF,TGCGCCAGCAGCTTGGAAGGACTCCCCGGCACTGAAGCTTTCTTT
TRBD2,.,TRBJ2-7,TRBV28,CASTAGWPSGSHEQYF,TGTGCCAGCACCGCCGGTTGGCCTAGCGGGAGTCACGAGCAGTACTTC
TRBD1,.,TRBJ2-1,TRBV7-9,CASFSRTGVSNEQFF,TGTGCCAGCTTCAGTAGGACAGGGGTATCCAATGAGCAGTTCTTC
TRBD2,.,TRBJ2-3,TRBV4-1,CASSPLGLANTDTQYF,TGCGCCAGCAGCCCCTTGGGACTAGCCAACACAGATACGCAGTATTTT
.,.,TRBJ1-2,TRBV4-1,CASSQDGAGANYGYTF,TGCGCCAGCAGCCAAGATGGGGCGGGGGCTAACTATGGCTACACCTTC
.,.,TRBJ2-5,TRBV4-1,CASSLHPTGRGETQYF,TGCGCCAGCAGCCTCCACCCTACGGGCCGGGGAGAGACCCAGTACTTC
.,few,TRBJ2-1,TRBV19,CASMNTSIDNEQFF,TGTGCCAGTATGAACACCTCGATTGACAATGAGCAGTTCTTC
TRBD1,.,TRBJ2-7,TRBV6-1,CASSEGLDRAYEQYF,TGTGCCAGCAGTGAAGGACTCGACAGGGCCTACGAGCAGTACTTC
.,.,TRBJ2-5,TRBV5-8,CASRTRQETQYF,TGTGCCAGCAGAACTAGACAAGAGACCCAGTACTTC
TRBD2,.,TRBJ2-1,TRBV28,CASLAREFNEQFF,TGTGCCAGCCTGGCGCGGGAGTTCAATGAGCAGTTCTTC
.,.,TRBJ2-7,TRBV11-2,CASSLGPGEWDEQYF,TGTGCCAGCAGCTTAGGCCCGGGGGAATGGGACGAGCAGTACTTC